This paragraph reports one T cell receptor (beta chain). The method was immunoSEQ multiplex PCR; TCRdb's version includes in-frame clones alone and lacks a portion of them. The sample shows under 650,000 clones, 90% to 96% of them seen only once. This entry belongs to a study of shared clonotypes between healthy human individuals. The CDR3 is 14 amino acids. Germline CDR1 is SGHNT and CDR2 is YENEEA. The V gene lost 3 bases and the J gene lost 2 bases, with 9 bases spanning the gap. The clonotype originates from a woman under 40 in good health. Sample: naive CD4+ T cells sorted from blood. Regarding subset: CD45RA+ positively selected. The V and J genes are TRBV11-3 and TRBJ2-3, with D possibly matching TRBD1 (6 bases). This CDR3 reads CASSFDRYTDTQYF. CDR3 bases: TGTGCCAGCAGCTTCGACAGGTACACAGATACGCAGTATTTT.